The TCR beta chain under discussion was sequenced for a study of control samples from healthy donors and cancer patients. Generated by immunoSEQ multiplex PCR, the TCRdb table keeps only in-frame clones and is missing some. The data contain about 78,000 clones, less than 90% of them singletons. Germline V lookup: CDR1 SGHRS, CDR2 YFSETQ. There are 13 residues in the CDR3. V lost 4 bases and J 0 bases, leaving 5 bases between the germline ends. The TCR sequence derives from a woman between 55 and 75 years old in good health. V and J are TRBV5-1 and TRBJ1-5; D unresolved. The specimen sequenced was blood. The CDR3 sequence is CASSVSSNQPQHF. In nucleotides, the CDR3 is TGCGCCAGCAGCGTGTCTAGCAATCAGCCCCAGCATTTT.